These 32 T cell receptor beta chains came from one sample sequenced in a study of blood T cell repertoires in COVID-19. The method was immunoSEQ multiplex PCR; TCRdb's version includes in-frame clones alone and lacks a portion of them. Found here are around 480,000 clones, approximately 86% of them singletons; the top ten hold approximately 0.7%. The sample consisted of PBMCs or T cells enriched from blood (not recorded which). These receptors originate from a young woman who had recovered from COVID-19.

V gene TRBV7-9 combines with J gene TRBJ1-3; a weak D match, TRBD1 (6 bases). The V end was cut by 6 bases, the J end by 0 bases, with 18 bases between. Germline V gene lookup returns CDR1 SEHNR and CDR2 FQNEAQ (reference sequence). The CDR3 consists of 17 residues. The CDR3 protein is CASRGGEGISSGNTIYF. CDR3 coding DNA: TGTGCCAGCAGAGGGGGGGAGGGAATTTCCTCTGGAAACACCATATATTTT. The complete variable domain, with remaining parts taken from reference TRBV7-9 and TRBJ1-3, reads DTGVSQNPRHKITKRGQNVTFRCDPISEHNRLYWYRQTLGQGPEFLTYFQNEAQLEKSRLLSDRFSAERPKGSFSTLEIQRTEQGDSAMYLCASRGGEGISSGNTIYFGEGSWLTVV.

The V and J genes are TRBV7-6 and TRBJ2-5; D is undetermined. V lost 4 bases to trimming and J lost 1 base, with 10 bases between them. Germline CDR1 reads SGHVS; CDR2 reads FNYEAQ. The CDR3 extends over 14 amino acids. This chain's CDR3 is CASSSPSGQETQYF. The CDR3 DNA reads TGTGCCAGCAGCTCACCGTCCGGCCAAGAGACCCAGTACTTC.

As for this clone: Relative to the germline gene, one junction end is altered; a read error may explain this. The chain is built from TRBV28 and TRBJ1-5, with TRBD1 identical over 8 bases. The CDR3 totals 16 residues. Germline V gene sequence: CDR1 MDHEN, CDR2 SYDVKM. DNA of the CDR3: TGTGCCAGCAGCCCCGGACAGGGAGATAGCAGTCAGCCCCAGCATTTT. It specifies CASSPGQGDSSQPQHF. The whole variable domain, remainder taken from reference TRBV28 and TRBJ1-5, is DVKVTQSSRYLVKRTGEKVFLECVQDMDHENMFWYRQDPGLGLRLIYFSYDVKMKEKGDIPEGYSVSREKKERFSLILESASTNQTSMYLCASSPGQGDSSQPQHFGDGTRLSIL.

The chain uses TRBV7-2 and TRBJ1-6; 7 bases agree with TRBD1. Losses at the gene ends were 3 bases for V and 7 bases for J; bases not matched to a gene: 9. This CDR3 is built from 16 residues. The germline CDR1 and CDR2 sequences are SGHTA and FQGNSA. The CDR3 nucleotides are TGTGCCAGCAGCTTTCAGGGGGGACTGGAAAATTCACCCCTCCACTTT. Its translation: CASSFQGGLENSPLHF.

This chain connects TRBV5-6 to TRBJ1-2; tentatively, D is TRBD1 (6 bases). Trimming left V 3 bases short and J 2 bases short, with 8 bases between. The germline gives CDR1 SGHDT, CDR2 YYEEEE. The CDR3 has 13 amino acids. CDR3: CASSSGANYGYTF. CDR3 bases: TGTGCCAGCAGCTCAGGGGCCAACTATGGCTACACCTTC.

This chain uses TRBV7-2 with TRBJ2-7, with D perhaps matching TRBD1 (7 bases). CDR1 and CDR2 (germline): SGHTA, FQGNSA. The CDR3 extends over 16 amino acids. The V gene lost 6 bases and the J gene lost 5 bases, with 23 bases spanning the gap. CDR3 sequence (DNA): TGTGCCAGCAGAGGAGGGGTTCAAGGGCAGGGGGACGAGCAGTACTTC. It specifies CASRGGVQGQGDEQYF.

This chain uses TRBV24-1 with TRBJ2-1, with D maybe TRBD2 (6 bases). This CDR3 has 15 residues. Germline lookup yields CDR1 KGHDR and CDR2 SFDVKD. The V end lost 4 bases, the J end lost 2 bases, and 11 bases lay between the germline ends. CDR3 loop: CATSEGRSTYNEQFF. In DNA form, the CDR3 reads TGTGCCACCAGTGAAGGGAGGTCCACCTACAATGAGCAGTTCTTC.

CDR3 sequence reads: CASRRDSNTEAFF. The CDR3 bases are TGTGCCAGCAGACGGGACAGCAACACTGAAGCTTTCTTT. The chain is built from TRBV2 and TRBJ1-1; 7 bases are shared with TRBD1. The CDR3 sequence is 13 residues long. The trim removed 6 bases at V and 2 bases at J, leaving 3 bases unmatched. Per the germline V gene, CDR1 is SNHLY and CDR2 is FYNNEI.

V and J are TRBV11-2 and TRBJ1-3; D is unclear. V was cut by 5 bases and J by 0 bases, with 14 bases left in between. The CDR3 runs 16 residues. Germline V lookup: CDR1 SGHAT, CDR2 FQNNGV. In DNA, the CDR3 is TGTGCCAGCAGCCGGGAGTTTACTATCTCTGGAAACACCATATATTTT. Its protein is CASSREFTISGNTIYF.

The CDR3 loop reads CATSRGTGGNSPLHF. The CDR3 nucleotides are TGTGCCACCAGCAGAGGAACAGGGGGCAATTCACCCCTCCACTTT. V and J are TRBV15 and TRBJ1-6; TRBD1 matches 9 bases. The CDR3 is made up of 15 amino acids. Per the germline V gene, CDR1 is LNHNV and CDR2 is YYDKDF (reference sequence). The V segment lost 1 base and the J segment 7 bases; nucleotides outside the gene matches: 2. The full variable domain, its missing parts supplied by reference TRBV15 and TRBJ1-6, is DAMVIQNPRYQVTQFGKPVTLSCSQTLNHNVMYWYQQKSSQAPKLLFHYYDKDFNNEADTPDNFQSRRPNTSFCFLDIRSPGLGDTAMYLCATSRGTGGNSPLHFGNGTRLTVT.

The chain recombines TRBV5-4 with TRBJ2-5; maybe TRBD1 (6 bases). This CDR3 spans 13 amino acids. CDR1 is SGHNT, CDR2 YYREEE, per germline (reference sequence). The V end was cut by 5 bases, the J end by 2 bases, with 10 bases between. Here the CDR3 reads CASRGGQQETQYF. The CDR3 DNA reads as TGTGCCAGCAGGGGCGGACAGCAAGAGACCCAGTACTTC. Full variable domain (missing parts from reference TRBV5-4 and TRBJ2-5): ETGVTQSPTHLIKTRGQQVTLRCSSQSGHNTVSWYQQALGQGPQFIFQYYREEENGRGNFPPRFSGLQFPNYSSELNVNALELDDSALYLCASRGGQQETQYFGPGTRLLVL.

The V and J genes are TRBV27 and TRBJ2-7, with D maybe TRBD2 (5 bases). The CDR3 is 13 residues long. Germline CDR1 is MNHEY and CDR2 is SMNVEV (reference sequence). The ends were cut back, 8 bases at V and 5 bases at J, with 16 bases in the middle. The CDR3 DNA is TGTGCCAGCGGTAGTAGCGTGTTTGACGAGCAGTACTTC. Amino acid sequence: CASGSSVFDEQYF.

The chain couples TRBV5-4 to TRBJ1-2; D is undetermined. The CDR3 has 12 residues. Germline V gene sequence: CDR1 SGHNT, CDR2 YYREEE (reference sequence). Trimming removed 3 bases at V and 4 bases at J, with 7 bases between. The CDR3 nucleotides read TGTGCCAGCAGCTCCGACACCTATGGCTACACCTTC. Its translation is CASSSDTYGYTF.

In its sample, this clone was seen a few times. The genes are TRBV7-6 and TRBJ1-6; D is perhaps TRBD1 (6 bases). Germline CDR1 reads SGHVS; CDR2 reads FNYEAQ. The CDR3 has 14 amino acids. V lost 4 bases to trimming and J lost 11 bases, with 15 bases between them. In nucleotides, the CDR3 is TGTGCCAGCAGCTCAACGTTACAGGGCCCACCCCTCCACTTT. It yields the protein CASSSTLQGPPLHF.

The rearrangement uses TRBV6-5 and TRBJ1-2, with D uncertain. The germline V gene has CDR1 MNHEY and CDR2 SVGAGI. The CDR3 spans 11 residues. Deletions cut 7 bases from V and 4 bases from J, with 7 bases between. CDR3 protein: CASMSGYGYTF. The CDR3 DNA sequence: TGTGCCAGCATGTCGGGCTATGGCTACACCTTC.

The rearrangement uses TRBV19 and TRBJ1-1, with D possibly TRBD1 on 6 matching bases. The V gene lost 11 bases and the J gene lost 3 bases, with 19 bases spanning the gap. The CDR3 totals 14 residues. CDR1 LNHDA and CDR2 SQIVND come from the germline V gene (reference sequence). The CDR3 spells CAPVTGWDDTEAFF. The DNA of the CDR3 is TGTGCCCCCGTTACAGGGTGGGATGACACTGAAGCTTTCTTT.

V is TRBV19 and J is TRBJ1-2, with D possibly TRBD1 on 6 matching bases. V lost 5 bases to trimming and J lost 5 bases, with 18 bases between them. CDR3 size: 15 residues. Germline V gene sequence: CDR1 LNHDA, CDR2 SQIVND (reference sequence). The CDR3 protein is CASSLRNDRLYGYTF. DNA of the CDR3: TGTGCCAGTAGTCTTCGAAACGACAGGCTTTATGGCTACACCTTC.

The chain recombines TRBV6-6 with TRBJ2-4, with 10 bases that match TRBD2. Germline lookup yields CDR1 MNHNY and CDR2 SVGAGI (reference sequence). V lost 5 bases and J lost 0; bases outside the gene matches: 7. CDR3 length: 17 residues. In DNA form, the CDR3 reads TGTGCCAGCAGTCCTACGCTAGCGGGGGTAGCCAAAAACATTCAGTACTTC. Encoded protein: CASSPTLAGVAKNIQYF.

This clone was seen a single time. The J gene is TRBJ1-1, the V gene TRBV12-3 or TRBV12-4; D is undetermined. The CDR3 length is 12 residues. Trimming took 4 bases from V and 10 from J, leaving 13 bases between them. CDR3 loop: CASSSLGERAFF. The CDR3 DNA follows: TGTGCCAGCAGTTCCCTCGGGGAACGAGCTTTCTTT.

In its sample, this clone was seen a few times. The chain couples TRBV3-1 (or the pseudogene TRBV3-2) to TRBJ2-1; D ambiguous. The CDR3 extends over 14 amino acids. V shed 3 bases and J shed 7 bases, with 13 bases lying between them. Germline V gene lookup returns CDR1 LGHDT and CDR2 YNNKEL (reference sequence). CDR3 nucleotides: TGTGCCAGCAGCCAGGAGTTAGAGTCGAATGAGCAGTTCTTC. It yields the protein CASSQELESNEQFF.

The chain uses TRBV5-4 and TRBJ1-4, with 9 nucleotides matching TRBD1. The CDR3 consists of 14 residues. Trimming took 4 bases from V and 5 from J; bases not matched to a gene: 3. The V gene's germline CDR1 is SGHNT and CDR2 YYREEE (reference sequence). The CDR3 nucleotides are TGTGCCAGCAGCCGTGGACAGGGGAATGAAAAACTGTTTTTT. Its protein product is CASSRGQGNEKLFF.

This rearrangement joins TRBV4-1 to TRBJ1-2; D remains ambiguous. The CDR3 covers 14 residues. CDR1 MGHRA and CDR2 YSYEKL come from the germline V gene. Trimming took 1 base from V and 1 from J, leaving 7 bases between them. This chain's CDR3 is CASSQGGFNYGYTF. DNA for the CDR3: TGCGCCAGCAGCCAAGGCGGCTTTAACTATGGCTACACCTTC.

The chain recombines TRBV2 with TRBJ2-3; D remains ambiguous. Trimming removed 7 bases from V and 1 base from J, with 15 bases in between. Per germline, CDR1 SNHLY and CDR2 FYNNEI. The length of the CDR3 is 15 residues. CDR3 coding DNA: TGTGCCAGCACCGAGCAGCTAGTGGGCACAGATACGCAGTATTTT. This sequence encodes CASTEQLVGTDTQYF.

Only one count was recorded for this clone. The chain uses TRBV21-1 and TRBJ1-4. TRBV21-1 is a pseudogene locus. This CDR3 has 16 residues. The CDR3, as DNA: TGTGCCAGCAGCAAATTTCGCGGGGGCTTTAATGAAAAACTGTTTTTT. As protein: CASSKFRGGFNEKLFF.

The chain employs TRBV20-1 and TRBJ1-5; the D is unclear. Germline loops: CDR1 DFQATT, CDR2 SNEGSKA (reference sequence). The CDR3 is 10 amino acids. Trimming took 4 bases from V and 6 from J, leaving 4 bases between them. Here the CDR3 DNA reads TGCAGTGCTATCGGTCAGCCCCAGCATTTT. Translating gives CSAIGQPQHF.

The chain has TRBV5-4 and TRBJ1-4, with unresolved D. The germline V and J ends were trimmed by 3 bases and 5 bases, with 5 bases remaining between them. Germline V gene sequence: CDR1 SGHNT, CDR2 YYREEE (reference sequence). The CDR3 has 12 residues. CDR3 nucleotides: TGTGCCAGCAGCTCCCTGAATGAAAAACTGTTTTTT. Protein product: CASSSLNEKLFF.

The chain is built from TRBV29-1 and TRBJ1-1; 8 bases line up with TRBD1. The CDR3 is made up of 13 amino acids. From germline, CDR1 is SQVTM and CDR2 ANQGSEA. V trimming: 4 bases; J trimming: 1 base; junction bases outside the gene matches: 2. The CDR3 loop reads CSVGGTGNTEAFF. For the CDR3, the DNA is TGCAGCGTTGGGGGGACAGGGAACACTGAAGCTTTCTTT.

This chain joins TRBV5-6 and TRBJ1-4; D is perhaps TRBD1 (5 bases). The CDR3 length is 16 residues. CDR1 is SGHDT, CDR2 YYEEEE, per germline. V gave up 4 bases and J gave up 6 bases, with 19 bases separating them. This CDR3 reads CASSTILTGSHEKLFF. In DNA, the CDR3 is TGTGCCAGCAGCACTATACTAACAGGTTCTCATGAAAAACTGTTTTTT. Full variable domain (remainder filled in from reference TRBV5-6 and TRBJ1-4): DAGVTQSPTHLIKTRGQQVTLRCSPKSGHDTVSWYQQALGQGPQFIFQYYEEEERQRGNFPDRFSGHQFPNYSSELNVNALLLGDSALYLCASSTILTGSHEKLFFGSGTQLSVL.

The CDR3 spells CASSHAGTRSNQPQHF. CDR3 bases: TGTGCCAGCTCACACGCCGGGACAAGGAGCAATCAGCCCCAGCATTTT. The chain carries TRBV18 and TRBJ1-5, with a tentative D call TRBD1 (6 bases). From germline, CDR1 is KGHSH and CDR2 LQKENI. The V gene lost 4 bases and the J gene lost 1 base, with 14 bases spanning the gap. The CDR3 totals 16 residues.

The CDR3 coding sequence is TGTGCCAGCAGCAACAACAGGGGGCGCGAGAATGAGCAGTTCTTC. Translating gives CASSNNRGRENEQFF. The rearrangement joins TRBV6-6 to TRBJ2-1; TRBD1 agrees at 9 bases. Per the germline V gene, CDR1 is MNHNY and CDR2 is SVGAGI (reference sequence). The CDR3 spans 15 residues. Germline trimming cut 6 bases from V and 7 bases from J; bases unmatched to any gene: 10.

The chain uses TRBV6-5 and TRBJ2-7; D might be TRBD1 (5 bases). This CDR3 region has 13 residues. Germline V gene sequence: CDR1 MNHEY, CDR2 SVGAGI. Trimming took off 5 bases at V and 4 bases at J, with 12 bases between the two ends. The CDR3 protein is CASSPPGSYEQYF. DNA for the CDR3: TGTGCCAGCAGTCCTCCAGGGTCTTACGAGCAGTACTTC.

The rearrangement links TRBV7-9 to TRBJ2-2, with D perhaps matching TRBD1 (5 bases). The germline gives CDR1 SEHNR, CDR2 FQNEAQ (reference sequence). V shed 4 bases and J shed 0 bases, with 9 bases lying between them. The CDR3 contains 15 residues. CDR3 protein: CASSSTTANTGELFF. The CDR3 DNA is TGTGCCAGCAGCTCGACGACAGCGAACACCGGGGAGCTGTTTTTT.